The text below deals with one T cell receptor beta chain. This entry belongs to a study of T cells after yellow fever vaccination. One entry per CDR3 protein, called by TCRdb with MiXCR from the 5' RACE reads. This table has under 250,000 distinct CDR3 sequences, 6.9% appearing once. This CDR3 has 15 residues. Germline CDR1 SGHVS, CDR2 FQNEAQ. Trimming stripped 1 base from V and 5 bases from J, with 15 bases between. This TCR derives from a man aged 30 to 39 who received the YFV17D yellow fever vaccine. This sequence joins TRBV7-8 and TRBJ2-7; D gene unclear. Here the sequenced sample was CD4+ T cells sorted from PBMCs, taken 15 days after the yellow fever booster vaccination. The CDR3, as DNA: TGTGCCAGCAGCTTAGTTTCCCTAGTGGCTCACGAGCAGTACTTC. The encoded protein is CASSLVSLVAHEQYF.